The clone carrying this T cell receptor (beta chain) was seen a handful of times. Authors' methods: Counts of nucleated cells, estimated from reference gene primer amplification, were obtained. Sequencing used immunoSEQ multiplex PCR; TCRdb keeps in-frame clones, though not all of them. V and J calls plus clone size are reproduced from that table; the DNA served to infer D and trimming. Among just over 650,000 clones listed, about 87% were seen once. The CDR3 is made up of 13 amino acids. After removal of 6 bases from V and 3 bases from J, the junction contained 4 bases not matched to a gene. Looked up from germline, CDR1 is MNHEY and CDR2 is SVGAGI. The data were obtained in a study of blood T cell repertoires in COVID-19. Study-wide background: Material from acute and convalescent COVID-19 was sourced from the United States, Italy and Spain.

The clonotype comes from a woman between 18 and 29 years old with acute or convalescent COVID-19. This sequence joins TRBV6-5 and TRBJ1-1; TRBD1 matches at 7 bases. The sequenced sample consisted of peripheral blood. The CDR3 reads CASRPGQHTEAFF. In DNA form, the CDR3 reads TGTGCCAGCAGGCCGGGACAGCACACTGAAGCTTTCTTT.